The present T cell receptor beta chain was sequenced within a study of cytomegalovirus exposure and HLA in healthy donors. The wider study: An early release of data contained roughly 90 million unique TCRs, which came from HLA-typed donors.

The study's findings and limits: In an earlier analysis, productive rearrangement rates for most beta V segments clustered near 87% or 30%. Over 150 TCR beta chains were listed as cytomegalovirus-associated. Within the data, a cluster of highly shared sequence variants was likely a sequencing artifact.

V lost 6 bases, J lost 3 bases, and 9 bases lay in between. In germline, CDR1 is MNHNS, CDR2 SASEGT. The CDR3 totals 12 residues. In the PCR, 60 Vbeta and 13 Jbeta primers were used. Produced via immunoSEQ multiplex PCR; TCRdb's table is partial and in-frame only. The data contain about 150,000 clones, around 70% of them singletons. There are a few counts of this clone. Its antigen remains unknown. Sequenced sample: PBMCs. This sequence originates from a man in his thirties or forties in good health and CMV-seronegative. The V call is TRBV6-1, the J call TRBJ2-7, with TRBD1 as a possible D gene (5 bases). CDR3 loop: CASSPGIYEQYF. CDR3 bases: TGTGCCAGCAGCCCAGGGATCTACGAGCAGTACTTC.